This T cell receptor beta chain emerged from a study of OX40 agonist ivuxolimab in advanced cancers. Study-wide context: Patients were treated with ivuxolimab, an agonistic anti-OX40 (CD134) antibody. Under the entry rules, prior anti-PD-1, anti-PD-L1 or anti-CTLA-4 therapy was allowed, and about 40% had some.

The germline V gene encodes CDR1 SGHNT and CDR2 YYREEE (reference sequence). CDR3 length equals 15 residues. V was shortened by 1 base and J by 0 bases, with 9 bases between the two germline ends. Sequencing was performed with immunoSEQ multiplex PCR; in TCRdb, only in-frame clones are kept and a portion is missing. This table has about 150,000 clones, 94% appearing once. Autoimmune disease history or systemic immunosuppression barred patients. This chain uses TRBV5-4 with TRBJ2-3, with D perhaps TRBD1 (5 bases). The sample here was CD4+ or CD8+ T cells sorted from blood, taken in a trial of the OX40 agonist ivuxolimab. This clonotype originated in an adult with an advanced solid tumor such as melanoma, head and neck, liver or kidney cancer. CDR3 DNA sequence: TGTGCCAGCAGCTTGACAGGAACTAGCACAGATACGCAGTATTTT. Translating it yields CASSLTGTSTDTQYF.